The 8 T cell receptor beta chains given below trace back to one sample, sequenced in a study of Tregs in tolerant kidney transplant recipients. Data came from immunoSEQ multiplex PCR; TCRdb stores just in-frame clones and leaves some out. The sample has around 63,000 clones, 70% to 90% seen once. Here the sequenced sample was Tregs from blood, taken before the transplant. The receptors shown here come from a human donor who received a combined kidney and bone marrow transplant.

The CDR3, as DNA: TGTGCCAGCAACCGCCCCTACGAGCAGTACTTC. Protein sequence: CASNRPYEQYF. V gene TRBV2 combines with J gene TRBJ2-7; no firm D call. The V gene lost 7 bases and the J gene lost 2 bases, with 6 bases spanning the gap. The CDR3 is 11 amino acids. The germline V gene has CDR1 SNHLY and CDR2 FYNNEI. The full variable domain, rest sourced from reference TRBV2 and TRBJ2-7, is EPEVTQTPSHQVTQMGQEVILRCVPISNHLYFYWYRQILGQKVEFLVSFYNNEISEKSEIFDDQFSVERPDGSNFTLKIRSTKLEDSAMYFCASNRPYEQYFGPGTRLTVT.

V is TRBV7-2 and J is TRBJ1-1; weak D call: TRBD1 (6 bases). The CDR3 is made up of 13 amino acids. V gave up 5 bases and J gave up 0 bases, with 7 bases separating them. Germline V gene lookup returns CDR1 SGHTA and CDR2 FQGNSA. This chain's CDR3 is CASSTGMNTEAFF. CDR3 DNA sequence: TGTGCCAGCAGCACAGGGATGAACACTGAAGCTTTCTTT.

This clone was recorded once. This rearrangement joins TRBV11-3 to TRBJ2-7, with no clear D. Germline CDR1 is SGHNT and CDR2 is YENEEA. Trimming cost V 0 bases and J 10 bases, with 16 bases left between them. CDR3 size: 14 residues. Written as DNA, the CDR3 is TGTGCCAGCAGCTTAGAAGGGCCACCGAGTCACCAGTACTTC. Its translation is CASSLEGPPSHQYF.

V is TRBV19 and J is TRBJ2-7; D remains ambiguous. From germline, CDR1 is LNHDA and CDR2 SQIVND (reference sequence). V lost 11 bases and J lost 5, with 16 bases in between. This CDR3 is built from 12 residues. The DNA of the CDR3 is TGTGCCTCATCAAGGGATACCGACGAGCAGTACTTC. Translation gives CASSRDTDEQYF.

CDR3 sequence reads: CASSTFGTSEKLFF. The CDR3 nucleotides read TGTGCCAGCAGCACCTTCGGGACAAGTGAAAAACTGTTTTTT. This chain joins TRBV28 and TRBJ1-4, with D possibly matching TRBD1 (6 bases). This CDR3 comprises 14 residues. Germline CDR1 is MDHEN and CDR2 is SYDVKM. Trimming removed 6 bases from V and 7 bases from J, with 15 bases in between.

This chain links TRBV18 with TRBJ1-2; 9 bases are a match to TRBD1. The CDR3 is made up of 16 amino acids. Germline CDR1 KGHSH, CDR2 LQKENI. V trimming: 2 bases; J trimming: 5 bases; junction bases outside the gene matches: 9. CDR3 region: CASSPYPGTGQYGYTF. The CDR3 DNA reads TGTGCCAGCTCACCATACCCGGGGACAGGGCAGTATGGCTACACCTTC.

This clone has only a few counts. The chain couples TRBV7-9 to TRBJ2-1; TRBD2 might be the D (5 bases). Germline V CDR1 and CDR2: SEHNR, FQNEAQ (reference sequence). The CDR3 has 13 amino acids. Trimming removed 4 bases from V and 4 bases from J, with 8 bases in between. CDR3 sequence: CASSWEWYNEQFF. The CDR3 coding sequence is TGTGCCAGCAGCTGGGAGTGGTACAATGAGCAGTTCTTC.

V usage is TRBV7-2 and J usage is TRBJ2-1, with D perhaps matching TRBD2 (5 bases). CDR1 SGHTA and CDR2 FQGNSA come from the germline V gene. The CDR3 is 13 amino acids. V gave up 0 bases and J gave up 6 bases, with 6 bases separating them. The CDR3 coding sequence is TGTGCCAGCAGCTTAGCGCGGGCCAATGAGCAGTTCTTC. The encoded protein is CASSLARANEQFF.